These 17 T cell receptor beta chains were sequenced from one sample in a study of CD8+CD57+ T cells in acquired aplastic anemia. Template material for TCR beta VDJ and CDR3 profiling consisted of genomic DNA. TCRdb processed the reads anew with MiXCR; each CDR3 protein has one entry. The sample shows 450,000 to 600,000 distinct CDR3 sequences, around 32% of them seen only once. Individuals selected for sequencing had exhibited CD8+CD57+ cell expansion on flow cytometry. Sequenced input: sorted CD4+, CD8+, or CD8+CD57+ T cells (not recorded which) from PBMCs. The receptors derive from a human donor with aplastic anemia.

The genes are TRBV29-1 and TRBJ2-2; possible D gene TRBD1, 6 bases. Germline V gene data show CDR1 as SQVTM and CDR2 as ANQGSEA. This CDR3 comprises 15 residues. V was cut by 6 bases and J by 0 bases, with 14 bases left in between. The CDR3 loop reads CSVVTGMANTGELFF. The CDR3 nucleotides read TGCAGCGTCGTTACAGGGATGGCGAACACCGGGGAGCTGTTTTTT.

This clonotype showed up just a few times. The V and J genes are TRBV18 and TRBJ2-5; maybe TRBD2 (6 bases). The CDR3 spans 15 residues. Germline loops: CDR1 KGHSH, CDR2 LQKENI. Trimming cost V 3 bases and J 3 bases, with 14 bases left between them. The CDR3 is CASSPKEGAKETQYF. DNA for the CDR3: TGTGCCAGCTCACCGAAGGAGGGCGCAAAAGAGACCCAGTACTTC.

Concerning this clonotype: A much larger clone differs by one base, so this may be a read error. The J gene is TRBJ1-6, the V gene TRBV20-1, with D perhaps matching TRBD1 (6 bases). CDR3 length: 13 residues. CDR1 and CDR2 from the germline V gene are DFQATT and SNEGSKA (reference sequence). This chain's CDR3 is CSARDRHNPPLHF. CDR3 coding DNA: TGCAGTGCTAGGGACAGACATAATCCACCCCTCCACTTT.

At least ten counts were recorded for this clonotype. V and J are TRBV10-2 and TRBJ1-6, with 9 bases lining up with TRBD1. Germline loops: CDR1 WSHSY, CDR2 SAAADI. V dropped 2 bases and J dropped 10; count of bases not matched to a gene: 3. This CDR3 comprises 14 residues. The CDR3 DNA follows: TGCGCCAGCAGTGAGAACGACAGGGGGTCACCCCTCCACTTT. Residues: CASSENDRGSPLHF.

V is TRBV7-6 and J is TRBJ2-3; 8 bases agree with TRBD2. With 1 base clipped from V and 0 bases from J, the junction kept 3 bases outside the gene matches. The CDR3 contains 16 residues. Germline CDR1 is SGHVS and CDR2 is FNYEAQ. Here the CDR3 DNA reads TGTGCCAGCAGCTTAGACCCGGGAGGGAGCACAGATACGCAGTATTTT. This encodes CASSLDPGGSTDTQYF.

This clonotype was picked up a small number of times. The V gene is TRBV20-1, the J gene TRBJ1-5, with 12 bases aligning to TRBD1. Germline lookup yields CDR1 DFQATT and CDR2 SNEGSKA (reference sequence). The CDR3 totals 15 residues. J gave up 6 bases and V 3 bases, and 6 bases lay outside the gene matches. The CDR3 here is CSASLGTGGSQPQHF. In DNA, the CDR3 is TGCAGTGCTAGCCTCGGGACAGGGGGCTCTCAGCCCCAGCATTTT.

This rearrangement joins TRBV10-3 to TRBJ1-6; D might be TRBD1 (6 bases). The CDR3 contains 16 residues. Germline loops: CDR1 ENHRY, CDR2 SYGVKD. Trimming stripped 3 bases from V and 8 bases from J, with 17 bases between. The CDR3 region has the DNA TGTGCCATCAGTGATTTACAGGGCAGTCTAGATTCACCCCTCCACTTT. Its translation: CAISDLQGSLDSPLHF.

The sample holds many counts of this clonotype. The gene calls are TRBV7-8 and TRBJ2-7, with 10 bases fitting TRBD1. This CDR3 spans 15 amino acids. Germline V lookup: CDR1 SGHVS, CDR2 FQNEAQ. With 1 base clipped from V and 4 bases from J, the junction kept 4 bases outside the gene matches. CDR3 sequence reads: CASSLGGDRGYEQYF. The CDR3 nucleotides are TGTGCCAGCAGCTTAGGGGGGGACAGGGGTTACGAGCAGTACTTC.

The chain employs TRBV29-1 and TRBJ1-2, with D possibly being TRBD1 (5 bases). Germline CDR1 SQVTM, CDR2 ANQGSEA. The germline V and J ends were trimmed by 4 bases and 1 base, with 13 bases remaining between them. The CDR3 runs 14 residues. The CDR3, as DNA: TGCAGCGTTGTCGAGACAGATCTTAACTATGGCTACACCTTC. Protein product: CSVVETDLNYGYTF. The variable domain in full, completed from reference TRBV29-1 and TRBJ1-2, reads SAVISQKPSRDICQRGTSLTIQCQVDSQVTMMFWYRQQPGQSLTLIATANQGSEATYESGFVIDKFPISRPNLTFSTLTVSNMSPEDSSIYLCSVVETDLNYGYTFGSGTRLTVV.

A remark on this clonotype: One junction end does not reproduce the germline sequence, and a read error may be involved. The chain links TRBV10-2 to TRBJ2-1, with a weak D call TRBD2 (5 bases). CDR3 length: 17 residues. In germline, CDR1 is WSHSY, CDR2 SAAADI. CDR3 protein: CAISEIGGLQQRNEQFF. The DNA of the CDR3 is TGTGCCATCAGTGAGATCGGCGGCCTCCAACAGCGGAATGAGCAGTTCTTC.

The table lists this clonotype with many counts. The rearrangement joins TRBV2 to TRBJ1-1; D not certain. Deletions cut 4 bases from V and 0 bases from J, with 9 bases between. The germline V gene encodes CDR1 SNHLY and CDR2 FYNNEI. This CDR3 has 14 amino acids. CDR3: CASSVRPLNTEAFF. CDR3 bases: TGTGCCAGCAGTGTTCGACCCCTGAACACTGAAGCTTTCTTT. The full variable domain, in which reference TRBV2 and TRBJ1-1 provide the parts outside the CDR3, is EPEVTQTPSHQVTQMGQEVILRCVPISNHLYFYWYRQILGQKVEFLVSFYNNEISEKSEIFDDQFSVERPDGSNFTLKIRSTKLEDSAMYFCASSVRPLNTEAFFGQGTRLTVV.

This clonotype was recorded at least ten times. This chain uses TRBV2 with TRBJ2-5, with 7 positions matching TRBD2. Germline CDR1 reads SNHLY; CDR2 reads FYNNEI. V was pared by 0 bases and J by 4 bases, with 5 bases of the junction left unmatched. This CDR3 is built from 15 residues. This chain's CDR3 is CASSEARGRGETQYF. The CDR3, as DNA: TGTGCCAGCAGTGAAGCGCGGGGGAGGGGAGAGACCCAGTACTTC.

A word on this clonotype: One junction end disagrees with the germline gene, perhaps due to a read error. The rearrangement uses TRBV5-5 and TRBJ1-2; 7 positions match TRBD1. CDR3 length: 15 amino acids. Germline values: CDR1 SGHKS, CDR2 YYEKEE (reference sequence). The DNA of the CDR3 is TGTGCCAGCAGCCCCACACGGGACAGAGCCTATGGCTACGCCTTC. It is translated as CASSPTRDRAYGYAF.

On this clonotype: Relative to the germline gene, one junction end is altered; a read error may explain this. The rearrangement uses TRBV10-3 and TRBJ2-7, with D tentatively TRBD2 (6 bases). Germline-derived CDR1 and CDR2 are ENHRY and SYGVKD. The CDR3 is 12 amino acids. This chain's CDR3 is CAIGGLPHERYF. CDR3 bases: TGTGCCATCGGGGGGTTGCCCCACGAGCGGTACTTC.

This clonotype was detected ten times or more. The chain links TRBV4-3 to TRBJ1-2; D is perhaps TRBD1 (5 bases). CDR3 length equals 14 residues. V dropped 2 bases and J dropped 4 bases, with 11 bases sitting between them. CDR1 LGHNA and CDR2 YSLEER come from the germline V gene. CDR3 amino acids: CASSQTPQGYGYTF. CDR3 DNA: TGCGCCAGCAGCCAAACGCCCCAGGGCTATGGCTACACCTTC.

CDR3 region: CASSSDRNTYGYTF. CDR3 nucleotides: TGTGCCAGCAGCTCGGACAGGAACACCTATGGCTACACCTTC. The chain joins TRBV5-5 to TRBJ1-2, with 7 nucleotides matching TRBD1. The length of the CDR3 is 14 residues. V gave up 3 bases and J gave up 4 bases; unmatched junction bases: 6. Germline CDR1 reads SGHKS; CDR2 reads YYEKEE (reference sequence).

The table lists this clonotype with many counts. This chain connects TRBV29-1 to TRBJ2-7, with TRBD1 identical over 9 bases. Germline V gene data show CDR1 as SQVTM and CDR2 as ANQGSEA. V trimming: 6 bases; J trimming: 2 bases; junction bases outside the gene matches: 2. The CDR3 runs 12 residues. The CDR3 nucleotides are TGCAGCGTCGGGACAGGGCCCTACGAGCAGTACTTC. This codes for CSVGTGPYEQYF.